Below, 23 T cell receptor beta chains from the same sample are listed, as sequenced in a study of OX40 agonist ivuxolimab in advanced cancers. Data came from immunoSEQ multiplex PCR; TCRdb stores just in-frame clones and leaves some out. This table holds about 54,000 clones, around 93% found once. The source material was CD4+ or CD8+ T cells sorted from blood, sampled in a trial of the OX40 agonist ivuxolimab. These receptor sequences come from an adult with an advanced solid tumor such as melanoma, head and neck, liver or kidney cancer.

The chain recombines TRBV18 with TRBJ2-2; no reliable D call. The CDR3 totals 13 residues. The germline V and J ends were trimmed by 0 bases and 6 bases, with 5 bases remaining between them. CDR1 is KGHSH and CDR2 is LQKENI in the germline V gene. The chain's CDR3 is CASSPPIAGELFF. The CDR3 DNA reads as TGTGCCAGCTCACCACCGATAGCCGGGGAGCTGTTTTTT.

The chain carries TRBV9 and TRBJ2-1; 7 bases are shared with TRBD2. J gave up 10 bases and V 4 bases, and 5 bases lay outside the gene matches. Germline V gives CDR1 SGDLS, CDR2 YYNGEE. CDR3 length equals 12 residues. CDR3 sequence reads: CASSPTGGEQFF. For the CDR3, the DNA is TGTGCCAGCAGCCCCACCGGGGGGGAGCAGTTCTTC.

The chain carries TRBV15 and TRBJ2-1; D unclear. The CDR3 runs to 14 residues. Looked up from germline, CDR1 is LNHNV and CDR2 is YYDKDF (reference sequence). V dropped 0 bases and J dropped 7 bases, with 10 bases sitting between them. The CDR3 loop is CATSRDRARNEQFF. CDR3 bases: TGTGCCACCAGCAGAGATAGGGCCCGTAATGAGCAGTTCTTC.

The rearrangement links TRBV7-9 to TRBJ2-3; no clear D gene. The V gene's germline CDR1 is SEHNR and CDR2 FQNEAQ (reference sequence). The V and J ends lost 1 base and 9 bases respectively, with 14 bases between them. The CDR3 is 14 residues long. This chain's CDR3 is CASSLDPWQNTQYF. The CDR3 DNA reads TGTGCCAGCAGCTTAGATCCTTGGCAAAACACGCAGTATTTT. Filled out from reference TRBV7-9 and TRBJ2-3, the complete variable domain reads DTGVSQNPRHKITKRGQNVTFRCDPISEHNRLYWYRQTLGQGPEFLTYFQNEAQLEKSRLLSDRFSAERPKGSFSTLEIQRTEQGDSAMYLCASSLDPWQNTQYFGPGTRLTVL.

This clone was seen just once. The chain joins TRBV30 to TRBJ1-5; possibly TRBD1 for D (6 bases). This CDR3 has 13 amino acids. CDR1 and CDR2 (germline): GTSNPN, SVGIG (reference sequence). V was pared by 3 bases and J by 7 bases, with 13 bases between. CDR3 coding DNA: TGTGCCTGGAGCTACAGGGAAGGGCAGCCCCAGCATTTT. Its protein product is CAWSYREGQPQHF.

The chain has TRBV11-3 and TRBJ2-1; D is unclear. Trimming left V 5 bases short and J 9 bases short, with 14 bases between. From germline, CDR1 is SGHNT and CDR2 YENEEA. CDR3 length: 13 residues. The CDR3 region has the DNA TGTGCCAGCAGCCCCGGGCCCTCGATTGAGCAGTTCTTC. Its translation is CASSPGPSIEQFF.

This clone was seen just once. The rearrangement uses TRBV21-1 and TRBJ1-2; the D call of TRBD1 is as the table states it, not checked on the DNA. TRBV21-1 is termed a pseudogene. The CDR3 totals 15 residues. CDR3 nucleotides: TGTGCCAGCAGCAAAGGGGGCAGGATGAACTATGGCTACACCTTC. Its translation: CASSKGGRMNYGYTF.

Here the CDR3 DNA reads TGTGCCAGCAGTTTCGGGACAGGGGGTCACGAGCAGTACTTC. It encodes CASSFGTGGHEQYF. The chain combines TRBV27 with TRBJ2-7, with 11 bases lining up with TRBD1. Looked up from germline, CDR1 is MNHEY and CDR2 is SMNVEV (reference sequence). The CDR3 consists of 14 residues. J was trimmed by 5 bases and V by 3 bases; bases with no gene match: 3.

The J gene is TRBJ1-1, the V gene TRBV29-1, with D uncertain. CDR1 is SQVTM, CDR2 ANQGSEA, per germline. The ends were cut back, 3 bases at V and 0 bases at J, with 14 bases in the middle. This CDR3 region has 15 residues. CDR3: CSVDMGRSMNTEAFF. CDR3 nucleotide sequence: TGCAGCGTTGATATGGGGAGATCCATGAACACTGAAGCTTTCTTT.

The sample holds one count of this clone. The rearrangement links TRBV7-2 to TRBJ2-7; D remains unclear. Germline loops: CDR1 SGHTA, CDR2 FQGNSA. The V gene lost 5 bases and the J gene lost 6 bases, with 11 bases spanning the gap. This CDR3 region has 12 residues. The CDR3 DNA is TGTGCCAGCAGCCCAATCCCGGGCGAGCAGTACTTC. Protein: CASSPIPGEQYF. The whole variable domain, remainder taken from reference TRBV7-2 and TRBJ2-7, is GAGVSQSPSNKVTEKGKDVELRCDPISGHTALYWYRQSLGQGLEFLIYFQGNSAPDKSGLPSDRFSAERTGGSVSTLTIQRTQQEDSAVYLCASSPIPGEQYFGPGTRLTVT.

The gene calls are TRBV9 and TRBJ2-5; TRBD1 agrees at 7 bases. Per germline, CDR1 SGDLS and CDR2 YYNGEE. CDR3 length: 14 amino acids. J gave up 3 bases and V 3 bases, and 5 bases lay outside the gene matches. CDR3 sequence reads: CASSAPTGKETQYF. CDR3 DNA: TGTGCCAGCAGCGCTCCGACAGGGAAAGAGACCCAGTACTTC.

V is TRBV5-4 and J is TRBJ2-7; tentatively, D is TRBD2 (6 bases). The length of the CDR3 is 13 residues. Trimming cost V 4 bases and J 6 bases, with 14 bases left between them. The germline CDR1 and CDR2 sequences are SGHNT and YYREEE (reference sequence). The CDR3 region has the DNA TGTGCCAGCAGCCTCTTGGGGGGAAGCGAGCAGTACTTC. It yields the protein CASSLLGGSEQYF.

The V call is TRBV9, the J call TRBJ1-1, with D hard to call. The germline V and J ends were trimmed by 4 bases and 4 bases, with 17 bases remaining between them. This CDR3 spans 15 amino acids. The germline V gene has CDR1 SGDLS and CDR2 YYNGEE. The CDR3 DNA reads as TGTGCCAGCAGCAGTAGGGCTGGGGTCAGCACTGAAGCTTTCTTT. Its translation: CASSSRAGVSTEAFF.

This sequence joins TRBV5-6 and TRBJ2-3; D unresolved. The germline V gene encodes CDR1 SGHDT and CDR2 YYEEEE. The CDR3 is made up of 13 amino acids. V lost 5 bases to trimming and J lost 5 bases, with 12 bases between them. The CDR3 spells CASSPRAEDTQYF. Here the CDR3 DNA reads TGTGCCAGCAGTCCTCGGGCGGAAGATACGCAGTATTTT.

The chain uses TRBV5-5 and TRBJ1-5, with D unclear. Looked up from germline, CDR1 is SGHKS and CDR2 is YYEKEE (reference sequence). V lost 3 bases, J lost 5 bases, and 15 bases lay in between. CDR3 size: 15 residues. CDR3 nucleotides: TGTGCCAGCAGCTGGGGATTCCGCTCACATCAGCCCCAGCATTTT. Translating it yields CASSWGFRSHQPQHF. Complete variable domain (other parts from reference TRBV5-5 and TRBJ1-5): DAGVTQSPTHLIKTRGQQVTLRCSPISGHKSVSWYQQVLGQGPQFIFQYYEKEERGRGNFPDRFSARQFPNYSSELNVNALLLGDSALYLCASSWGFRSHQPQHFGDGTRLSIL.

The rearrangement joins TRBV19 to TRBJ1-5; TRBD1 matches 7 bases. V lost 3 bases to trimming and J lost 4 bases; unmatched junction nucleotides: 3. CDR1 LNHDA and CDR2 SQIVND come from the germline V gene (reference sequence). The CDR3 spans 14 residues. In DNA form, the CDR3 reads TGTGCCAGTAGTATTGGGACAGCGAATCAGCCCCAGCATTTT. It yields the protein CASSIGTANQPQHF.

The chain carries TRBV7-9 and TRBJ1-5; 8 nucleotides match TRBD1. J was trimmed by 13 bases and V by 5 bases; bases with no gene match: 7. Per the germline V gene, CDR1 is SEHNR and CDR2 is FQNEAQ (reference sequence). The CDR3 is 12 amino acids. CDR3: CASSPMTGDQHF. DNA for the CDR3: TGTGCCAGCAGCCCCATGACAGGGGATCAGCATTTT.

The sample holds one count of this clone. The chain is built from TRBV27 and TRBJ1-2; a possible D gene is TRBD1 (6 bases). Per the germline V gene, CDR1 is MNHEY and CDR2 is SMNVEV (reference sequence). V lost 5 bases to trimming and J lost 8 bases, with 15 bases between them. The CDR3 totals 13 residues. CDR3 in DNA: TGTGCCAGCAGTCCGAGGGGGGCGCAAGGCTACACCTTC. As protein: CASSPRGAQGYTF.

This chain links TRBV29-1 with TRBJ1-2; D gene ambiguous. This CDR3 is 13 amino acids long. Germline-derived CDR1 and CDR2 are SQVTM and ANQGSEA. V lost 3 bases and J 4 bases, leaving 12 bases between the germline ends. The CDR3 loop reads CSVDSGAGYGYTF. DNA for the CDR3: TGCAGCGTTGATAGTGGCGCCGGCTATGGCTACACCTTC.

This sequence joins TRBV4-3 and TRBJ2-4; possibly TRBD1 for D (6 bases). CDR1 is LGHNA and CDR2 is YSLEER in the germline V gene. V lost 3 bases and J 7 bases, leaving 13 bases between the germline ends. The CDR3 is made up of 14 amino acids. Written as DNA, the CDR3 is TGCGCCAGCAGCCAGAACAGGGTTGAGAACATTCAGTACTTC. It encodes CASSQNRVENIQYF.

The chain recombines TRBV6-1 with TRBJ1-2, with TRBD1 identical over 7 bases. The CDR3 is 16 amino acids. The germline V gene has CDR1 MNHNS and CDR2 SASEGT. With 4 bases clipped from V and 2 bases from J, the junction kept 10 bases outside the gene matches. The chain's CDR3 is CASSAQDRVPNYGYTF. CDR3 sequence (DNA): TGTGCCAGCAGTGCCCAAGACAGGGTCCCAAACTATGGCTACACCTTC.

CDR3 nucleotides: TGTGCCAGCAGCTTCGGGTCCATCTACGAGCAGTACTTC. Its translation is CASSFGSIYEQYF. The gene calls are TRBV7-9 and TRBJ2-7; D remains ambiguous. Germline values: CDR1 SEHNR, CDR2 FQNEAQ (reference sequence). Trimming left V 3 bases short and J 3 bases short, with 9 bases between. This CDR3 is 13 amino acids long.

The chain has TRBV4-1 and TRBJ2-1, with D possibly TRBD2 on 5 matching bases. This CDR3 is built from 15 residues. Germline V gives CDR1 MGHRA, CDR2 YSYEKL. V dropped 0 bases and J dropped 4 bases, with 10 bases sitting between them. The CDR3 spells CASSQDRGAYNEQFF. In nucleotides, the CDR3 is TGCGCCAGCAGCCAAGATCGGGGAGCTTACAATGAGCAGTTCTTC.